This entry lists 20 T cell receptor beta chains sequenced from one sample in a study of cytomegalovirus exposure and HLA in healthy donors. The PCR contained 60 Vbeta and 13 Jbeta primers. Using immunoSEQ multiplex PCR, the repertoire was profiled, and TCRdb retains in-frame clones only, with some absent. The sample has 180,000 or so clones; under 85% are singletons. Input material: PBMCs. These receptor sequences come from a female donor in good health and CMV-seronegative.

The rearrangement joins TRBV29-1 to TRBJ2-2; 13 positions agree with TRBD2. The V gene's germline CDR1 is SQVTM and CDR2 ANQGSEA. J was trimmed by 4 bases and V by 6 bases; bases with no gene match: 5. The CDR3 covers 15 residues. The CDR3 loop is CSVELAGGPTGELFF. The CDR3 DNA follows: TGCAGCGTGGAACTAGCGGGAGGGCCCACCGGGGAGCTGTTTTTT.

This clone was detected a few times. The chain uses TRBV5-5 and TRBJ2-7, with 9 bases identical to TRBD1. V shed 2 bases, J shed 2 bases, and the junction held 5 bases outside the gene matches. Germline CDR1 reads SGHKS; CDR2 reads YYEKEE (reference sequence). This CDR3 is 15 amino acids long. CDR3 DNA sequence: TGTGCCAGCAGCTTCGGGACAGGGTTGACCTACGAGCAGTACTTC. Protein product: CASSFGTGLTYEQYF.

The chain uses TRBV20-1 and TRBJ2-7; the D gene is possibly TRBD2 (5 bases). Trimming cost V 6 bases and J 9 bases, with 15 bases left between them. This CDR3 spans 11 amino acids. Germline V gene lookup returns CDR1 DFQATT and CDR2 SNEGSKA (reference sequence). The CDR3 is CSALGGRGQYF. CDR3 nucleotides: TGCAGTGCCCTCGGCGGACGGGGGCAGTACTTC.

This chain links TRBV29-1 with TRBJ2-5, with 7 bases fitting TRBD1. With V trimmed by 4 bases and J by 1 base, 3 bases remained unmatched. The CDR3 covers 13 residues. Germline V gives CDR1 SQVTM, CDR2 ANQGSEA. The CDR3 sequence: CSVGAGGQETQYF. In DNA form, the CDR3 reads TGCAGCGTTGGGGCAGGGGGCCAAGAGACCCAGTACTTC. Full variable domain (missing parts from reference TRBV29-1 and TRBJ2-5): SAVISQKPSRDICQRGTSLTIQCQVDSQVTMMFWYRQQPGQSLTLIATANQGSEATYESGFVIDKFPISRPNLTFSTLTVSNMSPEDSSIYLCSVGAGGQETQYFGPGTRLLVL.

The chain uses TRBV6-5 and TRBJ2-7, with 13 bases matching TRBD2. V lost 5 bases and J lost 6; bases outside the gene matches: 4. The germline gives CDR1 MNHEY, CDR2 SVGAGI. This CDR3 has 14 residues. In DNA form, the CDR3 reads TGTGCCAGCAGTCAAGGACTAGCGGGGGTCGAGCAGTACTTC. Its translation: CASSQGLAGVEQYF.

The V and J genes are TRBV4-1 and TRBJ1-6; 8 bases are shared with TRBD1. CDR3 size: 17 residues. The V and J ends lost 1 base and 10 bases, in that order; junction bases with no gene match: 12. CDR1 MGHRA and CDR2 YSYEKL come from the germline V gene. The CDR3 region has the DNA TGCGCCAGCAGCCAAGGGGGACAGACAGGGGATGGGTCACCCCTCCACTTT. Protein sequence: CASSQGGQTGDGSPLHF.

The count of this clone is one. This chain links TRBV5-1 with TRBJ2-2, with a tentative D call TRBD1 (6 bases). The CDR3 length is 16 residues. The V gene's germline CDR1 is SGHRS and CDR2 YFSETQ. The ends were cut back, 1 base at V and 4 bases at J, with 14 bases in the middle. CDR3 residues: CASSLFGGAGTGELFF. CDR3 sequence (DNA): TGCGCCAGCAGCTTGTTTGGGGGCGCGGGCACCGGGGAGCTGTTTTTT. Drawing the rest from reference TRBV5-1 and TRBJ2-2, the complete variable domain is KAGVTQTPRYLIKTRGQQVTLSCSPISGHRSVSWYQQTPGQGLQFLFEYFSETQRNKGNFPGRFSGRQFSNSRSEMNVSTLELGDSALYLCASSLFGGAGTGELFFGEGSRLTVL.

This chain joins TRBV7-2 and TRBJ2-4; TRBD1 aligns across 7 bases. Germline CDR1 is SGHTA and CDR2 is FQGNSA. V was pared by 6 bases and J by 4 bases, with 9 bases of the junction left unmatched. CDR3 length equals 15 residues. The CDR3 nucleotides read TGTGCCAGCAGTCACGCGCGACAGGGAAAAAACATTCAGTACTTC. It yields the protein CASSHARQGKNIQYF.

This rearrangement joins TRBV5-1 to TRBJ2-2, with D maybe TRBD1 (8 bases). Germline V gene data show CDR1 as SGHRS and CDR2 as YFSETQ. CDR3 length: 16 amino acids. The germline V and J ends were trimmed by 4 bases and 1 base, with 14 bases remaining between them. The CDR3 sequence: CASSLSGTGNTGELFF. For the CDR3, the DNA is TGCGCCAGCAGCCTAAGCGGGACAGGGAACACCGGGGAGCTGTTTTTT.

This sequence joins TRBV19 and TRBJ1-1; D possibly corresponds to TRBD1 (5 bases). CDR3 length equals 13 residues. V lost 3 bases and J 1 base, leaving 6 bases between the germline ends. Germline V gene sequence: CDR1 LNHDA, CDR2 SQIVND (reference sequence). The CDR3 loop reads CASSMTENTEAFF. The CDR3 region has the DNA TGTGCCAGTAGTATGACAGAGAACACTGAAGCTTTCTTT.

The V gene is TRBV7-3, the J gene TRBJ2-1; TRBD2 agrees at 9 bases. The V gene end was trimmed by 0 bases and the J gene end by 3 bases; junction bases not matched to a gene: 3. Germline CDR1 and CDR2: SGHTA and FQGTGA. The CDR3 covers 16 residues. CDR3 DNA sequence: TGTGCCAGCAGCTTAACTAGCGGGAGTAACTACAATGAGCAGTTCTTC. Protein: CASSLTSGSNYNEQFF.

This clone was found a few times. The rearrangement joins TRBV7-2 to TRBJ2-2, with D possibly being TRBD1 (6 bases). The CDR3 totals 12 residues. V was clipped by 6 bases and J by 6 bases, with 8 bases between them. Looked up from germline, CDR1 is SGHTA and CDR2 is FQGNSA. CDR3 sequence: CASRRQAGELFF. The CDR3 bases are TGTGCCAGCAGACGACAGGCCGGGGAGCTGTTTTTT.

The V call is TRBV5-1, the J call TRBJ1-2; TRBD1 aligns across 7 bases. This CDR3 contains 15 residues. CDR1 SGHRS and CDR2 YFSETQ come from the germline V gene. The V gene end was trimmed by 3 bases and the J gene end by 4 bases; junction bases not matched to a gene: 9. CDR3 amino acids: CASSSGAGTAYGYTF. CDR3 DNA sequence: TGCGCCAGCAGCTCCGGGGCCGGGACAGCCTATGGCTACACCTTC.

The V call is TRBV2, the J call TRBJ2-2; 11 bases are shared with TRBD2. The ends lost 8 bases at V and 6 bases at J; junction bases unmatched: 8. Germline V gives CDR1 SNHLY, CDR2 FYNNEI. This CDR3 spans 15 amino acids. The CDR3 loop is CASSGGSGRAGELFF. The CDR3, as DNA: TGTGCCAGCTCTGGAGGTAGCGGGAGGGCCGGGGAGCTGTTTTTT.

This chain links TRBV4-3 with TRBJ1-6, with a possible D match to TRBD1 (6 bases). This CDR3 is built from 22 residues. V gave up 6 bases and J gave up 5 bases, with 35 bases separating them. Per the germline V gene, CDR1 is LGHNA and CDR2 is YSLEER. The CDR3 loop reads CASRHLGLVYYRDYVNNSPLHF. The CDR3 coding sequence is TGCGCCAGCAGACATCTCGGGCTCGTATACTACAGGGACTATGTGAATAATTCACCCCTCCACTTT.

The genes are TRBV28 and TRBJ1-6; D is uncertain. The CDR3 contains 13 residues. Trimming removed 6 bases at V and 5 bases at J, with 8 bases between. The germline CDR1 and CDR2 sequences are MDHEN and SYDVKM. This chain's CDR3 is CASREENNSPLHF. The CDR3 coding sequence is TGTGCCAGCAGGGAGGAGAATAATTCACCCCTCCACTTT. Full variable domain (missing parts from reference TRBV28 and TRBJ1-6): DVKVTQSSRYLVKRTGEKVFLECVQDMDHENMFWYRQDPGLGLRLIYFSYDVKMKEKGDIPEGYSVSREKKERFSLILESASTNQTSMYLCASREENNSPLHFGNGTRLTVT.

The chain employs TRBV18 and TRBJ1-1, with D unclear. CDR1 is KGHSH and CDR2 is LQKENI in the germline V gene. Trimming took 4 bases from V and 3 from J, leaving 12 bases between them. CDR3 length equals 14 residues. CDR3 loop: CASSLERGDTEAFF. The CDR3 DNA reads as TGTGCCAGCTCACTGGAACGGGGTGACACTGAAGCTTTCTTT.

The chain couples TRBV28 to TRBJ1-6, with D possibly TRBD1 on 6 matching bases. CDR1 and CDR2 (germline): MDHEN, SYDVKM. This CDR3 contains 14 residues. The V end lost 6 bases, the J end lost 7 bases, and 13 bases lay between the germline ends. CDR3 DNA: TGTGCCAGCAGGCGGGGGGGGCAGAATTCACCCCTCCACTTT. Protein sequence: CASRRGGQNSPLHF. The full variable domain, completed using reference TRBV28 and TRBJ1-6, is DVKVTQSSRYLVKRTGEKVFLECVQDMDHENMFWYRQDPGLGLRLIYFSYDVKMKEKGDIPEGYSVSREKKERFSLILESASTNQTSMYLCASRRGGQNSPLHFGNGTRLTVT.

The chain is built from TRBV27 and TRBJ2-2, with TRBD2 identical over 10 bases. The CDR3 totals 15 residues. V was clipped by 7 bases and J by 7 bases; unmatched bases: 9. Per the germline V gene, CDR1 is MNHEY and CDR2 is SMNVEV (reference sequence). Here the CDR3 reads CASTYTSGVGGELFF. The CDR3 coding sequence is TGTGCCAGCACCTACACTAGCGGGGTAGGCGGGGAGCTGTTTTTT.

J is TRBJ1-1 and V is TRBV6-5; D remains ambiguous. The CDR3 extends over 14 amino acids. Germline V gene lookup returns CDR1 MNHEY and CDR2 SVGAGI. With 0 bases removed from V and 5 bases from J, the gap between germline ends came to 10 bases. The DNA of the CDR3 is TGTGCCAGCAGTTACTCGAGCGGAATGACTGAAGCTTTCTTT. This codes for CASSYSSGMTEAFF.